This TCR beta chain was captured in a study of prognosis after radiotherapy for stage I lung cancer. For the study at large: Patients with newly diagnosed primary stage I lung tumors numbered more than eleven, with five others having oligometastatic NSCLC after surgical resection of the primary tumor. Squamous cell carcinoma was diagnosed in roughly seven patients and adenocarcinoma in 11 to 13. No patient was treated with concurrent therapy while undergoing stereotactic body radiotherapy. Study-level results: Reports indicated that TRBV and TRBJ gene usage differed between patients with and without metastases, including differences in about nine V and a couple of J genes after SBRT.

Multiplex PCR, run in two rounds, amplified TCR beta CDR3 from genomic DNA. First-round PCR, the initial amplification, used primers specific to each TRBV and TRBJ gene. TCRdb analysed the multiplex PCR reads with MiXCR anew, one entry per CDR3 protein. The sample lists approximately 35,000 distinct CDR3 sequences, around a third seen once, with roughly a quarter in the top ten. Turning to this clonotype: Its antigen remains unidentified. The junction differs from germline at one of its ends, possibly a read error.

This sequence originates from a donor aged 50 or older with non-small cell lung cancer. Sequencing used PBMCs, obtained before or after stereotactic body radiation therapy (not recorded which).

The CDR3 protein is CASSYGRKGTNYGYTF. The CDR3 nucleotides read TGTGCCAGCAGTTACGGACGGAAAGGGACTAACTATGGCTACACATTC. The rearrangement joins TRBV6-2 or TRBV6-3 to TRBJ1-2; a weak D match, TRBD1 (5 bases). CDR3 length: 16 residues. The V gene's germline CDR1 is MNHEY and CDR2 SVGEGT.